The source of this T cell receptor beta chain is a study of response to subunit inactivated influenza vaccine. Whole-study findings and limits: There was a suggestion from the authors that each seasonal influenza vaccination recruits few new T cells.

CDR1 and CDR2 (germline): KGHDR, SFDVKD. The CDR3 has 17 amino acids. Trimming cost V 5 bases and J 7 bases; bases outside gene matches: 10. This clonotype appeared a few times. What it recognizes is unknown. TCRdb analysed the RT-PCR reads with MiXCR anew, one entry per CDR3 protein. The table records around 580,000 distinct CDR3 sequences, roughly 10% of them present only once. V usage is TRBV24-1 and J usage is TRBJ2-1; TRBD2 matches at 13 bases. The sequence came from a man aged 50-59 years who received an inactivated influenza vaccine. This specimen consisted of PBMCs from blood, obtained on the day of vaccination. Written as DNA, the CDR3 is TGTGCCACCAGTGGTCTCCCCGGGACTAGCGGGGAAAATGAGCAGTTCTTC. Translated: CATSGLPGTSGENEQFF.